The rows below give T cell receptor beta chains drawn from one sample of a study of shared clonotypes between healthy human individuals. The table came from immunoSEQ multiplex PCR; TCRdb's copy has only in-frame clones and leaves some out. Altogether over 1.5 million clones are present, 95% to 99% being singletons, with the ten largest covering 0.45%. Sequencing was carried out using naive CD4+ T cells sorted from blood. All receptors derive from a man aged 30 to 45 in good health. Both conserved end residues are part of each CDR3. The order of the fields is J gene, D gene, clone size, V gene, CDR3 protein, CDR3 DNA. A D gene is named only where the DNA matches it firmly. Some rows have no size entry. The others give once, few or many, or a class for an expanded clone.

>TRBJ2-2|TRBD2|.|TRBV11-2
CASSLTSGDTGELFF
TGTGCCAGCAGCTTGACTAGCGGTGACACCGGGGAGCTGTTTTTT
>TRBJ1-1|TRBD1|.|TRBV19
CASSITGGGEAFF
TGTGCCAGTAGTATAACAGGGGGCGGTGAAGCTTTCTTT
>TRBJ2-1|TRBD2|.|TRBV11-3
CASSPGEERGYYNEQFF
TGTGCCAGCAGCCCAGGCGAGGAGCGGGGATATTACAATGAGCAGTTCTTC
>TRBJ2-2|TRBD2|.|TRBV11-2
CASSFGGRNTGELFF
TGTGCCAGCAGCTTCGGCGGGAGGAACACCGGGGAGCTGTTTTTT
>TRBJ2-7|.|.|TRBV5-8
CASSFVTGAYEQYF
TGTGCCAGCAGCTTTGTGACAGGAGCCTACGAGCAGTACTTC
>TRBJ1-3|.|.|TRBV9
CASSVGGASGNTIYF
TGTGCCAGCAGCGTTGGGGGGGCGTCTGGAAACACCATATATTTT
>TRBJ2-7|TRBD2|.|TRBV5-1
CASSLVTSGLGVEQYF
TGCGCCAGCAGCTTGGTTACTAGCGGGCTGGGGGTCGAGCAGTACTTC
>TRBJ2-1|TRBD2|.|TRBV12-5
CASGRHGGYNEQFF
TGTGCTAGTGGTAGACACGGGGGGTACAATGAGCAGTTCTTC
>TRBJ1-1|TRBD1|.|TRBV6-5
CASGRTGGGDTEAFF
TGTGCCAGCGGGAGGACAGGGGGAGGGGACACTGAAGCTTTCTTT
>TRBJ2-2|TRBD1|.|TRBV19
CASSWTGNTGELFF
TGTGCCAGTAGTTGGACAGGCAACACCGGGGAGCTGTTTTTT
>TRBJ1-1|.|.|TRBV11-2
CASSLVPGRGEAFF
TGTGCCAGCAGCTTAGTACCCGGACGGGGTGAAGCTTTCTTT
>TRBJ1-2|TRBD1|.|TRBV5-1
CASSHPQPGQDYGYTF
TGCGCCAGCAGCCACCCTCAACCGGGACAGGACTATGGCTACACCTTC
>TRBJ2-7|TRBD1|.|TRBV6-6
CASSYSPGGSYEQYF
TGTGCCAGCAGTTACTCGCCAGGGGGCTCCTACGAGCAGTACTTC
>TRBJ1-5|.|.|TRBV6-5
CASSYTGSNQPQHF
TGTGCCAGCAGCTATACAGGGAGCAATCAGCCCCAGCATTTT
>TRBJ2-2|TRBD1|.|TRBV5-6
CASSPTGQGLSGELFF
TGTGCCAGCAGCCCTACGGGACAGGGGTTGTCCGGGGAGCTGTTTTTT
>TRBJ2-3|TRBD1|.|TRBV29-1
CSEGQGSTDTQYF
TGCAGCGAGGGACAGGGAAGTACAGATACGCAGTATTTT
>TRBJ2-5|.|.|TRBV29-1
CSVEVGGGTQYF
TGCAGCGTTGAAGTGGGAGGCGGGACCCAGTACTTC
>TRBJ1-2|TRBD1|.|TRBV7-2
CASSLDRGGGYTF
TGTGCCAGCAGCTTGGACAGGGGTGGCGGCTACACCTTC
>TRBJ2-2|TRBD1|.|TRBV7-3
CASSFWATGGAGELFF
TGTGCCAGCAGCTTTTGGGCGACAGGGGGTGCCGGGGAGCTGTTTTTT
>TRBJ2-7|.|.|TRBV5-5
CASSLALVADEQYF
TGTGCCAGCAGCTTGGCTTTAGTAGCCGACGAGCAGTACTTC
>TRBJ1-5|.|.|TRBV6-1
CASTRDLADQPQHF
TGTGCCAGCACCCGGGACCTGGCGGATCAGCCCCAGCATTTT
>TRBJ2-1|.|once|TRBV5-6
CASSRYRSSYNEQFF
TGTGCCAGCAGTCGATACAGGAGCTCCTACAATGAGCAGTTCTTC
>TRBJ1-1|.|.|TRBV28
CASSLQNTEAFF
TGTGCCAGCAGTTTACAAAACACTGAAGCTTTCTTT
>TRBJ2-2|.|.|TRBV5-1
CASSLNPTANTGELFF
TGCGCCAGCAGCTTGAACCCGACAGCGAACACCGGGGAGCTGTTTTTT
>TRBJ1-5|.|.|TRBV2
CASRRTKNSNQPQHF
TGTGCCAGCAGACGGACCAAAAATAGCAATCAGCCCCAGCATTTT
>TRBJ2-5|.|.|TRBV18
CASSPGGSQETQYF
TGTGCCAGCTCACCTGGGGGGAGTCAAGAGACCCAGTACTTC
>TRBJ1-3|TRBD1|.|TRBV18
CASSPIGQAGNTIYF
TGTGCCAGCTCACCTATTGGACAGGCTGGAAACACCATATATTTT
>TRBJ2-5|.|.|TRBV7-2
CASKESWETQYF
TGTGCCAGCAAGGAAAGCTGGGAGACCCAGTACTTC
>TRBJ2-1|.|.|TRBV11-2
CASSDPLSSYNEQFF
TGTGCCAGCAGCGACCCCTTAAGCTCCTACAATGAGCAGTTCTTC
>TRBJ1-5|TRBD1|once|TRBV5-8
CASSGTVGAISNSNQPQHF
TGTGCCAGCAGCGGGACAGTAGGGGCTATAAGTAATAGCAATCAGCCCCAGCATTTT
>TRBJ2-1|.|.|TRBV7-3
CASSLTLGEQFF
TGTGCCAGCAGCTTAACGCTCGGTGAGCAGTTCTTC
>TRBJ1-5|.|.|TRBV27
CASSSRVGVPYSNQPQHF
TGTGCCAGCAGTTCAAGGGTAGGGGTTCCCTATAGCAATCAGCCCCAGCATTTT
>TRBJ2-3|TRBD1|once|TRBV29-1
CSVKGTGIITDTQYF
TGCAGCGTTAAAGGGACAGGAATAATCACAGATACGCAGTATTTT
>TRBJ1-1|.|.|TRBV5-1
CASSFRWGMNTEAFF
TGCGCCAGCAGCTTCAGATGGGGTATGAACACTGAAGCTTTCTTT
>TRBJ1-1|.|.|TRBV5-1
CASSLDPVTVNTEAFF
TGCGCCAGCAGCTTGGATCCAGTGACCGTGAACACTGAAGCTTTCTTT
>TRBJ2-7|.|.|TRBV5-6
CASSYQLGKSYEQYF
TGTGCCAGCAGCTACCAACTCGGCAAGTCCTACGAGCAGTACTTC
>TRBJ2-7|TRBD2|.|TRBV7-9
CASSMTPGGRPPYEQYF
TGTGCCAGCAGCATGACACCGGGAGGCCGCCCCCCCTACGAGCAGTACTTC
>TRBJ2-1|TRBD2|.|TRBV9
CASSVATPTRWTSQPNEQFF
TGTGCCAGCAGCGTAGCTACACCAACCCGATGGACTAGCCAACCCAATGAGCAGTTCTTC